This T cell receptor beta chain stems from a study of OX40 agonist ivuxolimab in advanced cancers. For the study at large: With ivuxolimab, an agonistic anti-OX40 (CD134) antibody, patients were treated. Patients in dose escalation had liver, melanoma, kidney or head and neck cancers.

Germline CDR1 is MNHEY and CDR2 is SMNVEV (reference sequence). Trimming shortened V by 5 bases and J by 5 bases, and 5 bases separated the two germline ends. The CDR3 totals 11 residues. Profiling relied on immunoSEQ multiplex PCR, and the TCRdb table lists in-frame clones only, not all of them. This table holds 9,500 to 14,000 clones, less than 90% found once. Systemic immunosuppression or a history of autoimmune disease excluded patients. Sample: CD4+ or CD8+ T cells sorted from blood, taken in a trial of the OX40 agonist ivuxolimab. The J gene is TRBJ2-3, the V gene TRBV27; D call uncertain. This TCR was recovered from an adult with an advanced solid tumor such as melanoma, head and neck, liver or kidney cancer. Here the CDR3 reads CASSRGDTQYF. The CDR3 nucleotides read TGTGCCAGCAGTCGTGGAGATACGCAGTATTTT.